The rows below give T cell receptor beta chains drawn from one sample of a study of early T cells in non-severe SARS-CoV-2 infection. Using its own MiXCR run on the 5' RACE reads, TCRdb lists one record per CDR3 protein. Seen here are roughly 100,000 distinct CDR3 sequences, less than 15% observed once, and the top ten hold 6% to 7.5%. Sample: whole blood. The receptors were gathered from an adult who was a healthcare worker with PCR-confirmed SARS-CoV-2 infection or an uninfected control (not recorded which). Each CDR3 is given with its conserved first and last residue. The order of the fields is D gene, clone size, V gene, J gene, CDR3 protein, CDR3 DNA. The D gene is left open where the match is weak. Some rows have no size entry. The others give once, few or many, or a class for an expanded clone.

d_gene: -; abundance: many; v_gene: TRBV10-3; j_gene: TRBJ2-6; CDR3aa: CASGASGANVLTF; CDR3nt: TGTGCCAGCGGGGCGTCTGGGGCCAACGTCCTGACTTTC
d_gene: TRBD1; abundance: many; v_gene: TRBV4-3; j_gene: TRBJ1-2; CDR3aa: CASSQDTGQNYGYTF; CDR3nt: TGCGCCAGCAGCCAAGACACGGGACAGAACTATGGCTACACCTTC
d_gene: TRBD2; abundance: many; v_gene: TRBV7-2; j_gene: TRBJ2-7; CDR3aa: CASSLGAGEIYEQYF; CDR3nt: TGTGCCAGCAGCTTAGGGGCGGGAGAAATTTACGAGCAGTACTTC
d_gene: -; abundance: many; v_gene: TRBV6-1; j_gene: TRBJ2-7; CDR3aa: CASSPLDFPAGEQYF; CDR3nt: TGTGCCAGCAGCCCCTTGGACTTCCCTGCGGGGGAGCAGTACTTC
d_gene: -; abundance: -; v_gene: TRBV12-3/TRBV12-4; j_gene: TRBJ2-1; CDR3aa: CASSLELQKQFF; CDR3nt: TGTGCCAGCAGTTTAGAACTCCAGAAGCAGTTCTTC
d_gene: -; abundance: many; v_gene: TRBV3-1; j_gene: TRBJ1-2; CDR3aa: CASSQDLGPGYTF; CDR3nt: TGTGCCAGCAGCCAAGATCTTGGGCCGGGCTACACCTTC
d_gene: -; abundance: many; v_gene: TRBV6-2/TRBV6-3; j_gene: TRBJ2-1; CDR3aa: CASSRDSYNEQFF; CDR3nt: TGTGCCAGCAGCCGGGACTCCTACAATGAGCAGTTCTTC
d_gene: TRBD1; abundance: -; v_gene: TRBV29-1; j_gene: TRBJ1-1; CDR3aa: CSVPGQGNTEAFF; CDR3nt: TGCAGCGTTCCGGGACAGGGGAACACTGAAGCTTTCTTT
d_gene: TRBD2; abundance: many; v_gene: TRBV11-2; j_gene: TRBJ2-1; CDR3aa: CASSFFGTSGFQNEQFF; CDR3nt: TGTGCCAGCAGCTTTTTCGGGACTAGCGGCTTCCAGAATGAGCAGTTCTTC
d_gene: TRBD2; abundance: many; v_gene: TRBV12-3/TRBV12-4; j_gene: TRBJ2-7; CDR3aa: CASSFEAGGYEQYF; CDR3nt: TGTGCCAGCAGTTTCGAAGCGGGAGGCTACGAGCAGTACTTC
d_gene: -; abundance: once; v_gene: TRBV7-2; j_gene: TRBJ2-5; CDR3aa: CASGRDTLSPETQYF; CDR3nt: TGTGCCAGCGGGCGGGACACCTTGTCCCCAGAGACCCAGTACTTC
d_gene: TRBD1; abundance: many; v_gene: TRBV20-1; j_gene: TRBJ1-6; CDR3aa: CSATRDRGNSPLHF; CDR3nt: TGCAGTGCCACAAGAGACAGGGGTAATTCACCCCTCCACTTT
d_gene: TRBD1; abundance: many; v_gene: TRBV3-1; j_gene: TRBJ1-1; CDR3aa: CASSQGGTEAFF; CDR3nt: TGTGCCAGCTCCCAGGGGGGCACTGAAGCTTTCTTT